These 12 T cell receptor beta chains share one sample of origin, sequenced in a study of T cells in Graves' hyperthyroidism and ophthalmopathy. RNA transcripts gave rise to amplified TCR beta CDR3 regions. HTBI primers were employed in a first-round RT-PCR of the TCR CDR3. Each CDR3 protein is one row after TCRdb ran MiXCR on the multiplex PCR reads. This table holds around 700,000 distinct CDR3 sequences, around 20% found once. The sample taken for sequencing was blood. The receptors here all came from a woman aged 45-59 years with Graves' hyperthyroidism that later progressed to Graves' ophthalmopathy.

This clonotype was seen more than once but under ten times. The V gene is TRBV27, the J gene TRBJ2-2; 11 bases are a match to TRBD2. Germline CDR1 reads MNHEY; CDR2 reads SMNVEV (reference sequence). The CDR3 sequence is 19 residues long. Unmatched junction bases numbered 11, after V lost 5 bases and J lost 0 bases. The DNA for the CDR3 is TGTGCCAGCAGTCCCCTAGCGGGGGGTCCGTATTCGAACACCGGGGAGCTGTTTTTT. Amino acids: CASSPLAGGPYSNTGELFF.

This clonotype was seen at least ten times. The chain uses TRBV3-1 and TRBJ1-5; D is ambiguous. The CDR3 is 15 residues long. CDR1 LGHDT and CDR2 YNNKEL come from the germline V gene (reference sequence). Trimming took off 0 bases at V and 2 bases at J, with 8 bases between the two ends. CDR3 residues: CASSQDVRGNQPQHF. The DNA of the CDR3 is TGTGCCAGCAGCCAAGATGTCCGGGGCAATCAGCCCCAGCATTTT.

This clonotype was observed once. This may be a read error: a much more frequent sequence differs by one nucleotide. The rearrangement joins TRBV10-3 to TRBJ1-1; D is perhaps TRBD1 (6 bases). The germline CDR1 and CDR2 sequences are ENHRY and SYGVKD. The CDR3 length is 13 residues. CDR3 bases: TGTGCCGTCAGTTCTTCAGGGGAAACTGAAGCTTTCTTT. The encoded protein is CAVSSSGETEAFF.

The CDR3 bases are TGCAGCGGGGGGGGCCTAGCGCCTTACAATGAGCAGTTCTTC. Its protein is CSGGGLAPYNEQFF. The gene calls are TRBV29-1 and TRBJ2-1; D is perhaps TRBD2 (7 bases). V lost 7 bases, J lost 4 bases, and 17 bases lay in between. The germline gives CDR1 SQVTM, CDR2 ANQGSEA. The CDR3 is 14 residues long.

This clonotype occurred a few times. The chain couples TRBV6-1 to TRBJ1-5, with D perhaps TRBD1 (5 bases). The V end lost 7 bases, the J end lost 6 bases, and 16 bases lay between the germline ends. The CDR3 length is 14 residues. Per the germline V gene, CDR1 is MNHNS and CDR2 is SASEGT. The CDR3 nucleotides are TGTGCCAGCACCCCCCCCTTGGGGCGTCAGCCCCAGCATTTT. It specifies CASTPPLGRQPQHF.

The table lists this clonotype with many counts. The chain joins TRBV20-1 to TRBJ2-1; D uncertain. This CDR3 comprises 13 residues. Germline V gene data show CDR1 as DFQATT and CDR2 as SNEGSKA (reference sequence). This CDR3 is CSAWVTRYNEQFF. CDR3 sequence (DNA): TGCAGCGCATGGGTTACTCGGTACAATGAGCAGTTCTTC.

This chain links TRBV7-9 with TRBJ1-1; the D is unclear. The CDR3 loop spans 15 amino acids. CDR1 is SEHNR and CDR2 is FQNEAQ in the germline V gene (reference sequence). Deletions cut 5 bases from V and 0 bases from J, with 13 bases between. The CDR3 sequence: CASSPPTDMNTEAFF. CDR3 nucleotide sequence: TGTGCCAGCAGCCCACCTACAGATATGAACACTGAAGCTTTCTTT. The full variable domain, its missing parts supplied by reference TRBV7-9 and TRBJ1-1, is DTGVSQNPRHKITKRGQNVTFRCDPISEHNRLYWYRQTLGQGPEFLTYFQNEAQLEKSRLLSDRFSAERPKGSFSTLEIQRTEQGDSAMYLCASSPPTDMNTEAFFGQGTRLTVV.

This clonotype was observed at least ten times. The CDR3 reads CASSYSGHSSSYEQYF. The DNA of the CDR3 is TGTGCCAGCAGTTACTCGGGACATAGTAGCTCCTACGAGCAGTACTTC. The chain has TRBV6-6 and TRBJ2-7; tentatively, D is TRBD1 (6 bases). Looked up from germline, CDR1 is MNHNY and CDR2 is SVGAGI (reference sequence). V shed 0 bases and J shed 0 bases, with 12 bases lying between them. This CDR3 has 16 amino acids.

This clonotype has a handful of counts. The chain employs TRBV3-1 and TRBJ1-4; maybe TRBD1 (5 bases). This CDR3 contains 14 residues. Trimming shortened V by 4 bases and J by 9 bases, and 15 bases separated the two germline ends. Germline values: CDR1 LGHDT, CDR2 YNNKEL (reference sequence). The CDR3 nucleotides are TGTGCCAGCAGCCCAGTAGTGACAGCCCAAAAACTGTTTTTT. Its translation is CASSPVVTAQKLFF.

V and J are TRBV9 and TRBJ1-4; D gene unclear. Trimming shortened V by 3 bases and J by 4 bases, and 10 bases separated the two germline ends. Germline V CDR1 and CDR2: SGDLS, YYNGEE. This CDR3 contains 14 residues. The CDR3 is CASSEDLGNEKLFF. The CDR3 DNA is TGTGCCAGCAGCGAGGACCTCGGTAATGAAAAACTGTTTTTT.

This clonotype appeared many times. CDR3 coding DNA: TGCGCCAGCAGCCGGACCGATCTCACTGAAGCTTTCTTT. It is translated as CASSRTDLTEAFF. The genes are TRBV5-1 and TRBJ1-1; no firm D call. V lost 4 bases and J lost 4, with 11 bases in between. Germline-derived CDR1 and CDR2 are SGHRS and YFSETQ. The CDR3 is 13 amino acids.

The V and J genes are TRBV10-3 and TRBJ2-7; possible D gene TRBD2, 5 bases. Trimming cost V 4 bases and J 6 bases, with 10 bases left between them. CDR1 ENHRY and CDR2 SYGVKD come from the germline V gene. The CDR3 extends over 12 amino acids. The CDR3 loop is CAISVRAGEQYF. The CDR3 DNA reads as TGTGCCATCAGTGTCCGGGCGGGCGAGCAGTACTTC.